A single sample is the source of the 21 T cell receptor beta chains below, sequenced in a study of T cell responses to AZD1222 COVID-19 vaccine. Using immunoSEQ multiplex PCR, the repertoire was profiled, and TCRdb retains in-frame clones only, with some absent. The sample contains approximately 80,000 clones, approximately 85% of which appear only once. The sample consisted of peripheral blood, taken 28 days after the second AZD1222 dose. The receptors shown here come from an adult who received the AZD1222 COVID-19 vaccine.

The genes are TRBV27 and TRBJ1-5, with D unresolved. The V and J ends lost 2 bases and 2 bases respectively, with 10 bases between them. The CDR3 extends over 15 amino acids. Germline V gives CDR1 MNHEY, CDR2 SMNVEV (reference sequence). The CDR3, as DNA: TGTGCCAGCAGTTTAAATTGGATCGGCAATCAGCCCCAGCATTTT. Protein sequence: CASSLNWIGNQPQHF.

On this clone itself: Different DNA sequences within this sample yield the same CDR3. The rearrangement joins TRBV6-5 to TRBJ1-2; 7 bases agree with TRBD1. This CDR3 contains 15 residues. The germline V gene has CDR1 MNHEY and CDR2 SVGAGI. V lost 3 bases, J lost 8 bases, and 12 bases stayed unmatched. CDR3: CASSYPGDSFRGYTF. In DNA form, the CDR3 reads TGTGCCAGCAGTTATCCTGGGGACAGTTTTCGGGGCTACACCTTC.

The V and J genes are TRBV27 and TRBJ1-5, with TRBD1 identical over 7 bases. J was trimmed by 0 bases and V by 5 bases; bases with no gene match: 7. In germline, CDR1 is MNHEY, CDR2 SMNVEV (reference sequence). CDR3 length: 16 residues. The CDR3 DNA sequence: TGTGCCAGCAGTCCTAGACAGGGTCTTAGCAATCAGCCCCAGCATTTT. Its protein product is CASSPRQGLSNQPQHF.

As to this clone: This CDR3 is also generated by other DNA sequences in the sample. The V call is TRBV7-2, the J call TRBJ2-7; D call uncertain. The CDR3 loop spans 13 amino acids. V was clipped by 3 bases and J by 3 bases, with 9 bases between them. Looked up from germline, CDR1 is SGHTA and CDR2 is FQGNSA. CDR3 coding DNA: TGTGCCAGCAGCTTGGGTCAAGACTACGAGCAGTACTTC. This translates into CASSLGQDYEQYF.

The genes are TRBV5-1 and TRBJ1-2; TRBD1 is a possible D gene (5 bases). V was clipped by 0 bases and J by 8 bases, with 17 bases between them. The CDR3 has 15 amino acids. Germline CDR1 is SGHRS and CDR2 is YFSETQ. CDR3 bases: TGCGCCAGCAGCTTGGGAAGGGGCCACGCCTGGGGCTACACCTTC. Its translation: CASSLGRGHAWGYTF.

The CDR3 bases are TGTGCCAGCCAGGGTAGCGGGGTGGGTCGGCCCTACAATGAGCAGTTCTTC. It yields the protein CASQGSGVGRPYNEQFF. The V call is TRBV28, the J call TRBJ2-1; 8 bases agree with TRBD2. CDR3 length: 17 residues. V gave up 8 bases and J gave up 2 bases; unmatched junction bases: 14. Germline V gene sequence: CDR1 MDHEN, CDR2 SYDVKM.

Regarding this clone: The same CDR3 also results from other DNA sequences found in this sample. The chain recombines TRBV27 with TRBJ1-1, with 7 bases that match TRBD1. With V trimmed by 5 bases and J by 0 bases, 3 bases remained unmatched. Germline V gene data show CDR1 as MNHEY and CDR2 as SMNVEV (reference sequence). This CDR3 is 14 amino acids long. The CDR3, as DNA: TGTGCCAGCAGTCGGGACAGACTGAACACTGAAGCTTTCTTT. Its protein product is CASSRDRLNTEAFF.

V usage is TRBV13 and J usage is TRBJ2-7; no definite D call. Germline lookup yields CDR1 PRHDT and CDR2 FYEKMQ (reference sequence). This CDR3 is 17 amino acids long. Trimming took 3 bases from V and 5 from J, leaving 23 bases between them. The CDR3: CASSLGRGLSGNDEQYF. CDR3 in DNA: TGTGCCAGCAGCTTGGGCCGTGGGCTCTCTGGGAACGACGAGCAGTACTTC.

Only one count was recorded for this clone. The V call is TRBV3-1 (or the pseudogene TRBV3-2), the J call TRBJ1-1; no clear D. The germline CDR1 and CDR2 sequences are LGHDT and YNNKEL (reference sequence). This CDR3 has 14 residues. Trimming took 2 bases from V and 1 from J, leaving 8 bases between them. The CDR3 DNA reads as TGTGCCAGCAGCCAAAGCTCGTCGAACACTGAAGCTTTCTTT. This sequence encodes CASSQSSSNTEAFF.

This sequence joins TRBV28 and TRBJ1-2; D remains unclear. The length of the CDR3 is 15 residues. Trimming removed 2 bases at V and 0 bases at J, with 10 bases between. Germline V CDR1 and CDR2: MDHEN, SYDVKM. CDR3 residues: CASSLLSGPNYGYTF. In nucleotides, the CDR3 is TGTGCCAGCAGTTTACTCAGTGGCCCTAACTATGGCTACACCTTC.

The rearrangement joins TRBV18 to TRBJ1-5; maybe TRBD1 (5 bases). Trimming left V 2 bases short and J 4 bases short, with 6 bases between. CDR3 length equals 13 residues. In germline, CDR1 is KGHSH, CDR2 LQKENI. The DNA of the CDR3 is TGTGCCAGCTCACCAGCAGGGAATCAGCCCCAGCATTTT. As protein: CASSPAGNQPQHF.

The J gene is TRBJ2-3, the V gene TRBV28, with D unresolved. The germline V gene encodes CDR1 MDHEN and CDR2 SYDVKM. Trimming left V 8 bases short and J 0 bases short, with 12 bases between. This CDR3 contains 14 residues. For the CDR3, the DNA is TGTGCCAGCCGGACCGTTTCTAGCACAGATACGCAGTATTTT. Encoded protein: CASRTVSSTDTQYF.

The chain couples TRBV6-2 or TRBV6-3 to TRBJ1-2, with 10 positions matching TRBD1. Trimming cost V 6 bases and J 8 bases; bases outside gene matches: 9. Per the germline V gene, CDR1 is MNHEY and CDR2 is SVGEGT. This CDR3 region has 14 residues. CDR3 region: CASSSGQGLEGYTF. The CDR3 DNA reads as TGTGCCAGCAGCTCGGGACAGGGGTTGGAGGGCTACACCTTC.

The chain has TRBV7-2 and TRBJ2-4, with D maybe TRBD1 (5 bases). The germline V and J ends were trimmed by 0 bases and 1 base, with 7 bases remaining between them. This CDR3 comprises 15 residues. Germline CDR1 reads SGHTA; CDR2 reads FQGNSA. The CDR3 sequence is CASSLAWGAKNIQYF. DNA for the CDR3: TGTGCCAGCAGCTTAGCGTGGGGCGCCAAAAACATTCAGTACTTC.

The CDR3 region is CASSSQKGNSPLHF. CDR3 bases: TGTGCCAGCAGCTCACAAAAGGGTAATTCACCCCTCCACTTT. The chain is built from TRBV5-4 and TRBJ1-6; D remains unclear. This CDR3 region has 14 residues. In germline, CDR1 is SGHNT, CDR2 YYREEE (reference sequence). Trimming took off 3 bases at V and 6 bases at J, with 10 bases between the two ends.

This clone appeared a single time. The V gene is TRBV11-1, the J gene TRBJ2-3, with TRBD2 matching 11 bases. Germline CDR1 is SGHAT and CDR2 is FQDESV (reference sequence). V shed 5 bases, J shed 5 bases, and the junction held 6 bases outside the gene matches. CDR3 length: 15 residues. CDR3 nucleotides: TGTGCCAGCAGCCAACTAGCGGGAGCGGTAGATACGCAGTATTTT. Protein product: CASSQLAGAVDTQYF.

V is TRBV27 and J is TRBJ2-2; D not resolved. V was shortened by 3 bases and J by 7 bases, with 18 bases between the two germline ends. Germline V CDR1 and CDR2: MNHEY, SMNVEV (reference sequence). The CDR3 is made up of 16 amino acids. The CDR3 loop reads CASSFYRASTGGELFF. The CDR3 DNA follows: TGTGCCAGCAGTTTCTACCGGGCCTCGACGGGCGGGGAGCTGTTTTTT.

This sequence joins TRBV11-2 and TRBJ1-6; weak D call: TRBD1 (5 bases). CDR3 length equals 16 residues. Per germline, CDR1 SGHAT and CDR2 FQNNGV. Trimming pared 5 bases from V and 6 bases from J, leaving 17 bases between. CDR3 coding DNA: TGTGCCAGCAGCATTGAAAGCGGGGCACCTAATTCACCCCTCCACTTT. Translation: CASSIESGAPNSPLHF.

The chain recombines TRBV30 with TRBJ2-3, with 8 bases that match TRBD2. Germline V gives CDR1 GTSNPN, CDR2 SVGIG (reference sequence). The CDR3 contains 14 residues. The V segment lost 4 bases and the J segment 5 bases; nucleotides outside the gene matches: 8. CDR3 coding DNA: TGTGCCTGGAAATCGGGGGGGCGAGGAGATACGCAGTATTTT. It specifies CAWKSGGRGDTQYF.

This rearrangement joins TRBV19 to TRBJ2-2, with D possibly being TRBD1 or TRBD2 (5 bases each). The CDR3 is made up of 16 amino acids. Germline CDR1 reads LNHDA; CDR2 reads SQIVND (reference sequence). The V and J ends lost 2 bases and 0 bases respectively, with 10 bases between them. The CDR3 coding sequence is TGTGCCAGTAGTATAAGCGGCAGGGCGAACACCGGGGAGCTGTTTTTT. Residues: CASSISGRANTGELFF.

This clone appeared a single time. The V gene is TRBV10-3, the J gene TRBJ2-1; TRBD2 agrees at 12 bases. The trim removed 0 bases at V and 8 bases at J, leaving 8 bases unmatched. The CDR3 contains 17 residues. CDR1 and CDR2 (germline): ENHRY, SYGVKD. CDR3 sequence reads: CAISESVGLAGPYEQFF. The CDR3 bases are TGTGCCATCAGTGAGTCGGTGGGACTAGCGGGCCCCTATGAGCAGTTCTTC.